The rows below give T cell receptor beta chains drawn from one sample of a study of beta chain features in type 1 diabetes. The table came from immunoSEQ multiplex PCR; TCRdb's copy has only in-frame clones and leaves some out. The table includes about 660,000 clones, around 15% detected once. The sequenced material came from naive CD4+ T cells from blood. The receptor set was obtained from a man between 18 and 35 years old with type 1 diabetes. Both conserved end residues are part of each CDR3. D genes are given only for firm matches. Not every row has a clone size; where given, it reads once, few, many or a size class.

j_gene,d_gene,len,abundance,v_gene,CDR3aa,CDR3nt
TRBJ1-2,-,14,few,TRBV7-9,CASSLAFVNYGYTF,TGTGCCAGCAGCTTAGCGTTCGTAAACTATGGCTACACCTTC
TRBJ1-2,-,12,few,TRBV6-6,CASTLGGDGYTF,TGTGCCAGCACCCTTGGGGGGGATGGCTACACCTTC
TRBJ2-3,TRBD1,18,-,TRBV7-9,CASSLGIPRDRFTDTQYF,TGTGCCAGCAGCTTAGGAATACCCCGGGACAGATTCACAGATACGCAGTATTTT
TRBJ1-5,-,13,few,TRBV7-2,CASSFLKEQPQHF,TGTGCCAGCAGCTTTCTGAAGGAACAGCCCCAGCATTTT
TRBJ2-3,TRBD2,17,few,TRBV9,CASSVSSGGAFTDTQYF,TGTGCCAGCAGCGTAAGTAGCGGGGGAGCCTTCACAGATACGCAGTATTTT
TRBJ2-5,-,12,-,TRBV10-2,CASSEGVGTQYF,TGCGCCAGCAGTGAGGGAGTAGGGACCCAGTACTTC
TRBJ2-5,-,18,-,TRBV5-1,CASSLGPVGPSPRETQYF,TGCGCCAGCAGCTTGGGACCGGTGGGTCCTTCTCCTCGGGAGACCCAGTACTTC
TRBJ2-2,-,14,few,TRBV7-3,CASSQSGITGELFF,TGTGCCAGCAGCCAGTCAGGGATTACCGGGGAGCTGTTTTTT
TRBJ2-5,-,15,few,TRBV11-1,CASSRVGEIQETQYF,TGTGCCAGCAGCCGCGTCGGGGAGATCCAAGAGACCCAGTACTTC
TRBJ2-5,-,13,-,TRBV5-4,CATRPGTQETQYF,TGTGCCACCCGGCCAGGGACACAAGAGACCCAGTACTTC
TRBJ2-7,-,14,-,TRBV15,CATSRGGTGYEQYF,TGTGCCACCAGCAGAGGAGGGACGGGCTACGAGCAGTACTTC
TRBJ1-1,-,12,-,TRBV5-6,CASSLSVTEAFF,TGTGCCAGCAGCCTCTCGGTAACTGAAGCTTTCTTT
TRBJ1-1,-,14,few,TRBV19,CASSIGQTNTEAFF,TGTGCCAGTAGTATAGGCCAGACGAACACTGAAGCTTTCTTT
TRBJ1-6,-,15,few,TRBV13,CASSLRTGQNSPLHF,TGTGCCAGCAGCTTAAGAACAGGGCAAAATTCACCCCTCCACTTT
TRBJ2-3,-,13,-,TRBV4-3,CASSQDSTDTQYF,TGCGCCAGCAGCCAAGACAGCACAGATACGCAGTATTTT
TRBJ2-5,-,15,-,TRBV5-1,CASSLGGTIMETQYF,TGCGCCAGCAGCTTGGGGGGAACTATTATGGAGACCCAGTACTTC
TRBJ1-5,-,13,few,TRBV28,CASRSFVGQPQHF,TGTGCCAGCAGATCATTTGTAGGTCAGCCCCAGCATTTT
TRBJ2-2,-,16,-,TRBV7-3,CASSSPGQKNTGELFF,TGTGCCAGCAGCTCCCCGGGACAAAAGAACACCGGGGAGCTGTTTTTT
TRBJ1-1,-,13,-,TRBV30,CACHRTANTEAFF,TGTGCCTGTCACAGGACCGCTAACACTGAAGCTTTCTTT
TRBJ2-3,TRBD1,15,few,TRBV5-1,CASRKGDSGGDTQYF,TGCGCCAGCAGGAAGGGGGACAGTGGTGGAGATACGCAGTATTTT
TRBJ2-5,-,14,-,TRBV4-2,CASSQVAGEETQYF,TGTGCCAGCAGCCAAGTCGCAGGGGAAGAGACCCAGTACTTC